The rows below give T cell receptor beta chains drawn from one sample of a study of cytomegalovirus exposure and HLA in healthy donors. Only in-frame clones appear in the TCRdb table, and some are missing; sequencing was by immunoSEQ multiplex PCR. This sample has under 300,000 clones, with almost 90% found just once. The sample was PBMCs. These TCRs come from a young woman in good health and CMV-seronegative. The CDR3 runs from the conserved cysteine through the conserved F or W. The D gene is left open where the match is weak. For some rows the clone size is stated as once, few or many, or as a class when expanded; others skip it.

J gene,V gene,clone size,D gene,CDR3 length,CDR3 DNA,CDR3 protein
TRBJ1-2,TRBV28,few,TRBD1,15,TGTGCCAGCAGTCCCTCCGGGACAGCTAACTATGGCTACACCTTC,CASSPSGTANYGYTF
TRBJ2-7,TRBV4-3,.,.,16,TGCGCCAGCAGCCAAACCCGAGGATCGACTTCTACGGTGCAGTACTTC,CASSQTRGSTSTVQYF
TRBJ1-1,TRBV27,.,TRBD1,16,TGTGCCAGCAGTTTCAAACAGGGGGCGGTGTACACTGAAGCTTTCTTT,CASSFKQGAVYTEAFF
TRBJ2-1,TRBV19,.,TRBD2,17,TGTGCCAGTAGTACCGGAAAGATAGCGGGGGGTTGGAATGAGCAGTTCTTC,CASSTGKIAGGWNEQFF
TRBJ2-3,TRBV7-9,.,TRBD2,16,TGTGCCAGCTCCTCAGTTAGACTAGCGTCCTCTCATACGCAGTATTTT,CASSSVRLASSHTQYF
TRBJ1-4,TRBV7-8,.,.,15,TGTGCCAGCAGCCCCCCGGCAGCGACTAATGAAAAACTGTTTTTT,CASSPPAATNEKLFF
TRBJ2-2,TRBV10-3,.,TRBD2,16,TGTGCCATCAGTGAGTCGGGCCTAGCGGGGAACGGGGAGCTGTTTTTT,CAISESGLAGNGELFF
TRBJ2-7,TRBV15,.,.,14,TGTGCCACCAGCAGAGAACTACTAGATTACGAGCAGTACTTC,CATSRELLDYEQYF
TRBJ2-3,TRBV5-6,.,TRBD2,16,TGTGCCAGCAGCCCGCTCGGGACTAGCGGCACAGATACGCAGTATTTT,CASSPLGTSGTDTQYF
TRBJ2-6,TRBV5-1,.,TRBD1,17,TGCGCCAGCAGCTTAGCGACAGGGGGCTATGGGGCCAACGTCCTGACTTTC,CASSLATGGYGANVLTF
TRBJ2-1,TRBV19,.,TRBD2,16,TGTGCCAGTAGTATACTCCCAAGCGGGGTAGGCAATGAGCAGTTCTTC,CASSILPSGVGNEQFF
TRBJ2-7,TRBV16,.,TRBD1,16,TGTGCCAGCAGACCTCCAGGGGGCTATCTCTCCTACGAGCAGTACTTC,CASRPPGGYLSYEQYF
TRBJ2-3,TRBV9,.,.,14,TGTGCCAGCAGCACGACAGTTAGCACAGATACGCAGTATTTT,CASSTTVSTDTQYF
TRBJ1-2,TRBV19,.,.,12,TGTGCCAGTAGTATAACAGACTATGGCTACACCTTC,CASSITDYGYTF
TRBJ1-6,TRBV27,few,TRBD1,17,TGTGCCAGCAGTCCCCGGACAGGGGGCCCGGGTGGTTCACCCCTCCACTTT,CASSPRTGGPGGSPLHF
TRBJ1-2,TRBV2,once,TRBD1,20,TGTGCCAGCAGTATCTGGCTACAGGGGGCGAGCGTTGAAGGAGGAGATGGCTACACCTTC,CASSIWLQGASVEGGDGYTF
TRBJ1-6,TRBV27,few,.,14,TGTGCCAGCAGTTTAGTGGCGGGGAATTCACCCCTCCACTTT,CASSLVAGNSPLHF
TRBJ1-3,TRBV30,.,.,14,TGTGCCTGGAGTAGAAGAGGGTCTGGAAACACCATATATTTT,CAWSRRGSGNTIYF
TRBJ2-3,TRBV2,.,.,13,TGTGCCAGCAGGGGGAGGCTCGGGGATACGCAGTATTTT,CASRGRLGDTQYF
TRBJ1-1,TRBV6-5,.,TRBD1,13,TGTGCCAGCAACAGGGGGCATACCACTGAAGCTTTCTTT,CASNRGHTTEAFF
TRBJ2-3,TRBV5-1,.,TRBD2,16,TGCGCCAGCAGCTTGGGGGCTAGCGGAGGCACAGATACGCAGTATTTT,CASSLGASGGTDTQYF
TRBJ2-1,TRBV4-3,.,TRBD2,16,TGCGCCAGCAGCAGGCTAGCGGGGGGTCTCGACAATGAGCAGTTCTTC,CASSRLAGGLDNEQFF
TRBJ1-2,TRBV19,.,.,17,TGTGCCAGTAGTATTGACCCCTCGGGGTCAGGGACTTATGGCTACACCTTC,CASSIDPSGSGTYGYTF
TRBJ2-6,TRBV5-1,.,.,15,TGCGCCAGCAGCTTACAGGGCTTTGGGGCCAACGTCCTGACTTTC,CASSLQGFGANVLTF
TRBJ1-5,TRBV19,.,.,13,TGTGCCAGTAGTTCAACAGTGAATCAGCCCCAGCATTTT,CASSSTVNQPQHF
TRBJ1-3,TRBV4-1,.,.,15,TGCGCCAGCAGCCAACTGGGACAATCCGGAAACACCATATATTTT,CASSQLGQSGNTIYF
TRBJ2-7,TRBV27,.,TRBD1,15,TGTGCCAGCAGTCCCCGACAGGGTTCTATCTACGAGCAGTACTTC,CASSPRQGSIYEQYF
TRBJ1-1,TRBV29-1,.,.,12,TGCAGCGTTTACAGGGAAGGCACTGAAGCTTTCTTT,CSVYREGTEAFF
TRBJ1-4,TRBV7-2,.,TRBD1,15,TGTGCCAGCAGCGCTATAGGGCAGGGGGCTGAAAAACTGTTTTTT,CASSAIGQGAEKLFF
TRBJ1-5,TRBV15,.,.,15,TGTGCCACCAGCGGACGACCGGACTCTAATCAGCCCCAGCATTTT,CATSGRPDSNQPQHF
TRBJ2-7,TRBV9,.,.,12,TGTGCCAGCAGCGGACAGGGAGGAGAGCAGTACTTC,CASSGQGGEQYF
TRBJ2-3,TRBV4-3,.,TRBD2,17,TGCGCCAGCAGCCAAGATTCCGGGCTAGCGGGGGGATATACGCAGTATTTT,CASSQDSGLAGGYTQYF
TRBJ1-1,TRBV5-4,.,.,16,TGTGCCAGCGGAATACCCTTGGGACTTCAGAACACTGAAGCTTTCTTT,CASGIPLGLQNTEAFF
TRBJ2-2,TRBV27,.,.,13,TGTGCCAGCAGGAAAACAGGGACCGGGGAGCTGTTTTTT,CASRKTGTGELFF
TRBJ2-1,TRBV4-2,once,.,12,TGTGCCAGCAGCCTTTACTACAATGAGCAGTTCTTC,CASSLYYNEQFF
TRBJ2-3,TRBV4-1,.,TRBD1,19,TGCGCCAGCAGCCAAGTCATACAGGGGTTGGTAGGGGGCACAGATACGCAGTATTTT,CASSQVIQGLVGGTDTQYF
TRBJ2-1,TRBV7-2,.,TRBD1,14,TGTGCCAGCAGCACGGACAGGGGGGACAATGAGCAGTTCTTC,CASSTDRGDNEQFF
TRBJ2-4,TRBV7-9,.,TRBD1,15,TGTGCCAGCAGCTTAGGCGGGACAGGGAAAAACATTCAGTACTTC,CASSLGGTGKNIQYF
TRBJ2-1,TRBV9,.,.,15,TGTGCCAGCAGCGTAGAGGGGGGGCTATTCGATGAGCAGTTCTTC,CASSVEGGLFDEQFF
TRBJ2-3,TRBV4-3,.,TRBD2,17,TGCGCCAGCAGCCAAGTGTCTAGCGGGGGGTGGACAGATACGCAGTATTTT,CASSQVSSGGWTDTQYF
TRBJ2-1,TRBV7-9,.,TRBD2,13,TGTGCCTTAGGGGCTAGCGGGGGTCGTGAGCAGTTCTTC,CALGASGGREQFF
TRBJ2-3,TRBV6-5,.,TRBD1,15,TGTGCCAGCAGTCCGGACAGGGGCTACACAGATACGCAGTATTTT,CASSPDRGYTDTQYF
TRBJ2-2,TRBV5-6,.,TRBD1,16,TGTGCCAGCAGCTTTCGGGACAGCCGTCCCACCGGGGAGCTGTTTTTT,CASSFRDSRPTGELFF
TRBJ2-3,TRBV6-6,.,TRBD2,16,TGTGCCAGCAGTTTATCGGGACTAGCCGGCACAGATACGCAGTATTTT,CASSLSGLAGTDTQYF
TRBJ2-4,TRBV6-6,.,.,15,TGTGCCAGCAGTTACTCGGAACTAGGAGGGAACATTCAGTACTTC,CASSYSELGGNIQYF
TRBJ1-5,TRBV19,.,.,13,TGTGCCAGTAGTGACAGTACCAATCAGCCCCAGCATTTT,CASSDSTNQPQHF
TRBJ2-3,TRBV28,.,TRBD1,24,TGTGCCAGCAGTTTATCTAGGACAGGGAGAGGCTTTATGGGCCCCCGAGATTTCACAGATACGCAGTATTTT,CASSLSRTGRGFMGPRDFTDTQYF
TRBJ1-6,TRBV10-1,few,.,13,TGCGCCAGCAGTGGAGGGCCGGTGACACCCCTCCACTTT,CASSGGPVTPLHF
TRBJ2-1,TRBV13,once,TRBD2,16,TGTGCCAGCAGCGCGGGACTACTGAGCTCCTACAATGAGCAGTTCTTC,CASSAGLLSSYNEQFF
TRBJ2-1,TRBV6-1,.,TRBD1,16,TGTGCCAGCAGTGGAAAAACGGGACAGGGCCACAATGAGCAGTTCTTC,CASSGKTGQGHNEQFF
TRBJ2-1,TRBV6-5,.,.,14,TGTGCCAGCAGTTCACAGGGATATAACAATGAGCAGTTCTTC,CASSSQGYNNEQFF